A single sample is the source of the 4 T cell receptor beta chains below, sequenced in a study of beta chain features in type 1 diabetes. TCRB transcripts that were expressed got sequenced, as all of the isolated RNA had been reverse transcribed. The data were produced by immunoSEQ multiplex PCR, yet TCRdb's version contains in-frame clones alone and is incomplete. The sample consists of over 500,000 clones, around 15% of them appearing once. Source material: naive CD4+ T cells from blood. Receptors were obtained from a man younger than 30 in good health.

The gene calls are TRBV5-1 and TRBJ2-1, with D hard to call. The CDR3 contains 17 residues. Trimming stripped 0 bases from V and 10 bases from J, with 23 bases between. Germline loops: CDR1 SGHRS, CDR2 YFSETQ. This chain's CDR3 is CASSLATNSLPVGEQFF. The CDR3 region has the DNA TGCGCCAGCAGCTTGGCAACCAATTCCCTTCCGGTAGGGGAGCAGTTCTTC.

This chain uses TRBV28 with TRBJ2-5; D is unresolved. The CDR3 runs 15 residues. Trimming cost V 4 bases and J 0 bases, with 12 bases left between them. The germline V gene encodes CDR1 MDHEN and CDR2 SYDVKM. The CDR3 sequence: CASSSLQDYQETQYF. The CDR3, as DNA: TGTGCCAGCAGTTCCCTGCAAGATTACCAAGAGACCCAGTACTTC.

This chain joins TRBV4-1 and TRBJ2-5, with 9 positions matching TRBD2. This CDR3 is built from 14 residues. J lost 5 bases, V lost 1 base, and 2 bases had no gene match. CDR1 is MGHRA, CDR2 YSYEKL, per germline. The DNA for the CDR3 is TGCGCCAGCAGCCAAGTAGCGGGAGTGGAGACCCAGTACTTC. This sequence encodes CASSQVAGVETQYF.

The CDR3 DNA reads as TGTGCCAGCAGCGTAGTAGGGGAGGTCGGGGAGCTGTTTTTT. Its protein is CASSVVGEVGELFF. The V and J genes are TRBV9 and TRBJ2-2; a weak D match, TRBD2 (6 bases). Germline V gene sequence: CDR1 SGDLS, CDR2 YYNGEE. With 0 bases removed from V and 7 bases from J, the gap between germline ends came to 10 bases. This CDR3 is 14 amino acids long.